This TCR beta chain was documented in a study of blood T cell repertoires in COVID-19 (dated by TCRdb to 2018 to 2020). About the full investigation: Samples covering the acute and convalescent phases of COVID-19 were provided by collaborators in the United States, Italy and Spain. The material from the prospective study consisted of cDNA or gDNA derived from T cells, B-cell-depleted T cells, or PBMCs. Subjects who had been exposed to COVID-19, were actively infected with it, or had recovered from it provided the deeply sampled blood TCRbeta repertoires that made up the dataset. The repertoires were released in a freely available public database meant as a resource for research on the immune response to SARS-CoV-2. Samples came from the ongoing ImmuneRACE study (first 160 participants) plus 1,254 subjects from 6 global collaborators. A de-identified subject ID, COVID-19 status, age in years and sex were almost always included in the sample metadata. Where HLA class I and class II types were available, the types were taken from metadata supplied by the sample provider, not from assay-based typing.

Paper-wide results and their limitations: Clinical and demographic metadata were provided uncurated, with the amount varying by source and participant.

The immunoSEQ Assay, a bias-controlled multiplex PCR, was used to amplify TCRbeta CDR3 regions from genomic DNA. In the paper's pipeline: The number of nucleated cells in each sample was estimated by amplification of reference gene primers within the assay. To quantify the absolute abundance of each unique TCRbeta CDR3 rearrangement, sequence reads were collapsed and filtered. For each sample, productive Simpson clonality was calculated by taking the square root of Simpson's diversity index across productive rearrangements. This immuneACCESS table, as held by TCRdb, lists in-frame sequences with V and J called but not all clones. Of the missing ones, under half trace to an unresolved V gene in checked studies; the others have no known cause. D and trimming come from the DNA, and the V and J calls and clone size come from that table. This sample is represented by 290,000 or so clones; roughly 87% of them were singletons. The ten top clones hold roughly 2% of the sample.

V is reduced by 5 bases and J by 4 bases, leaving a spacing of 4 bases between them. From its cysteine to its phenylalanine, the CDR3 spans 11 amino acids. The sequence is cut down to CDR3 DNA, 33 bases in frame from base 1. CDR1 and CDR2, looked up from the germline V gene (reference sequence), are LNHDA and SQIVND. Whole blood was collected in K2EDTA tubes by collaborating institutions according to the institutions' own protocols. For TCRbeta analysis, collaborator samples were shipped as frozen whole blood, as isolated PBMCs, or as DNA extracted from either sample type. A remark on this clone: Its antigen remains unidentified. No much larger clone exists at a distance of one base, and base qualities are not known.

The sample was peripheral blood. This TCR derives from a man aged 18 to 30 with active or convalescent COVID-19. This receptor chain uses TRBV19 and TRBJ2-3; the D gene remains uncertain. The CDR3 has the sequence CASSSSDTQYF. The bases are TGTGCCAGTAGTTCGTCAGATACGCAGTATTTT.